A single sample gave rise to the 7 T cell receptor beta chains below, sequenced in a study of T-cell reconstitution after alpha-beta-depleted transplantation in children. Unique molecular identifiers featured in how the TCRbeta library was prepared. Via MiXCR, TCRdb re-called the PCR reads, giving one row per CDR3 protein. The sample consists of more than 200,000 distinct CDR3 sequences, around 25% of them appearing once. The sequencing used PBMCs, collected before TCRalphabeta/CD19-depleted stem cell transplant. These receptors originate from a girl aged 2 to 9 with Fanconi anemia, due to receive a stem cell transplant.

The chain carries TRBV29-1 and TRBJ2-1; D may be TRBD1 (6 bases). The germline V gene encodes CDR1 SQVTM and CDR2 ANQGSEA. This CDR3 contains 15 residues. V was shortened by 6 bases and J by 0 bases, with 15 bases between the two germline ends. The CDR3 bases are TGCAGCGTAAAGACAGGAAGTAGCTCCTACAATGAGCAGTTCTTC. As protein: CSVKTGSSSYNEQFF.

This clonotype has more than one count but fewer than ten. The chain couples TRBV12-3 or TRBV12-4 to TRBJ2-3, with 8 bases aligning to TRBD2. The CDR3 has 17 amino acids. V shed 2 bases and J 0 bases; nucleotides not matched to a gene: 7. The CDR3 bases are TGTGCCAGCAGTTTATATCCTAGCGGGTCTAGCACAGATACGCAGTATTTT. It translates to CASSLYPSGSSTDTQYF.

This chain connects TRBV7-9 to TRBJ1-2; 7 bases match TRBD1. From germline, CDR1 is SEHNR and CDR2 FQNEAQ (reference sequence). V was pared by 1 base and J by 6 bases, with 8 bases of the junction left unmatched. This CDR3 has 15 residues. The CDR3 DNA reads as TGTGCCAGCAGCTTAGAGCGACAGGGAGCGAATGGCTACACCTTC. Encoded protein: CASSLERQGANGYTF.

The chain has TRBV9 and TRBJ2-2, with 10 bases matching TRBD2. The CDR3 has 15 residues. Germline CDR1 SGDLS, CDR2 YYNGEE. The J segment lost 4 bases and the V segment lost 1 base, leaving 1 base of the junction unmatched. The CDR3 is CASSVSSGSTGELFF. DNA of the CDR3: TGTGCCAGCAGCGTATCTAGCGGGAGCACCGGGGAGCTGTTTTTT.

The CDR3 region has the DNA TGCAGCGTGAATGAGGACACCACAGATACGCAGTATTTT. This sequence encodes CSVNEDTTDTQYF. The chain joins TRBV29-1 to TRBJ2-3, with TRBD1 as a possible D gene (5 bases). This CDR3 is 13 amino acids long. V gave up 6 bases and J gave up 2 bases, with 12 bases separating them. Looked up from germline, CDR1 is SQVTM and CDR2 is ANQGSEA.

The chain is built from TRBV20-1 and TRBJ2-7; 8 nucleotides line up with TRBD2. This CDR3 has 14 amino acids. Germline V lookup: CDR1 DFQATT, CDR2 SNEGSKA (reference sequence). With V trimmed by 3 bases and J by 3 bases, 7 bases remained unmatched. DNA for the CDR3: TGCAGTGCTAGTGTCCGGGAGGGACTCTACGAGCAGTACTTC. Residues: CSASVREGLYEQYF.

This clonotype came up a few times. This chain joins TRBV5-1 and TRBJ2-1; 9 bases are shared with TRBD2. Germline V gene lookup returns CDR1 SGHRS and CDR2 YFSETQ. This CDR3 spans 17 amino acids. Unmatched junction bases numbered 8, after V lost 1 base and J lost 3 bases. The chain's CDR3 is CASSLFAGTSSYNEQFF. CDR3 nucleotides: TGCGCCAGCAGCTTGTTTGCGGGGACTAGCAGCTACAATGAGCAGTTCTTC.